This T cell receptor beta chain originates from a study of T cells in Graves' hyperthyroidism and ophthalmopathy. Findings and limits, study-wide: By a 13 V-J model, ophthalmopathy was set apart from stable hyperthyroidism.

Turning to this clonotype: Its antigen is not known.

The CDR3 extends over 11 amino acids. Germline V CDR1 and CDR2: MGHDK, SYGVNS. Trimming removed 4 bases from V and 8 bases from J, with 6 bases in between. Amplified TCR beta CDR3 regions came from RNA transcripts. With the HTBI primer set, the TCR CDR3 went through a first round of RT-PCR. TCRdb re-called the multiplex PCR reads with MiXCR, one entry per CDR3 protein. The sample holds about 840,000 distinct CDR3 sequences, roughly 40% seen once. The receptor's source is a man between 18 and 29 years old with Graves' hyperthyroidism. V and J are TRBV25-1 and TRBJ2-1; no clear D. The sample taken for sequencing was blood. The CDR3 loop is CASSARDEQFF. The CDR3 DNA reads as TGTGCCAGCAGTGCCCGGGATGAGCAGTTCTTC.